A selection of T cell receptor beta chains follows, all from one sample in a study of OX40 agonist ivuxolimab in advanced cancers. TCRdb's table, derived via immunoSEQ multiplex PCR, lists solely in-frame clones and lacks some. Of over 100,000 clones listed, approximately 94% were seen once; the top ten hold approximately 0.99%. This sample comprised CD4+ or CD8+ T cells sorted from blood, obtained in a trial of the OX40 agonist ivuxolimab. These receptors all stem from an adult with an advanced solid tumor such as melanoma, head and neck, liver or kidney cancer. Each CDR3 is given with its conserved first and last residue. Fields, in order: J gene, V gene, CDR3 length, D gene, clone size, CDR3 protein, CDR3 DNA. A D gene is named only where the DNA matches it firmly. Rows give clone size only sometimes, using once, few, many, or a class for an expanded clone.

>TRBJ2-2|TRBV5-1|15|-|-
CASSQGVGDTGELFF
TGCGCCAGCAGCCAGGGCGTTGGCGACACCGGGGAGCTGTTTTTT
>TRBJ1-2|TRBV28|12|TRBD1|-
CATPTGGDGYTF
TGTGCCACCCCCACAGGGGGCGATGGCTACACCTTC
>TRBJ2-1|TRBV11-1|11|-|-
CASSLRGEQFF
TGTGCCAGCAGCTTGAGAGGTGAGCAGTTCTTC
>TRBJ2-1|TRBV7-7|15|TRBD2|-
CASSPSSGRAGEQFF
TGTGCTAGCAGCCCATCTAGCGGGAGGGCCGGTGAGCAGTTCTTC
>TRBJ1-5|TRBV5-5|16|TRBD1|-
CASSVDRGQANQPQHF
TGTGCCAGCAGCGTCGACAGGGGTCAAGCCAATCAGCCCCAGCATTTT
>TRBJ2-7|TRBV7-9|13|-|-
CASSLVRRGEQYF
TGTGCCAGCAGCCTTGTACGCCGGGGCGAGCAGTACTTC
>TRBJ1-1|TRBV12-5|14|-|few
CASGLRTQNTEAFF
TGTGCTAGTGGTTTGCGCACCCAGAACACTGAAGCTTTCTTT
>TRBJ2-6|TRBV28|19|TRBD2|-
CASSPLGGGVFSGANVLTF
TGTGCCAGCAGCCCCTTGGGGGGAGGGGTCTTCTCTGGGGCCAACGTCCTGACTTTC
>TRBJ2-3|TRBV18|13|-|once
CASSPPPTDTQYF
TGTGCCAGCTCACCACCGCCCACAGATACGCAGTATTTT
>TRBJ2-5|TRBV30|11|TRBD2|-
CAWSGGETQYF
TGTGCCTGGTCGGGAGGGGAGACCCAGTACTTC
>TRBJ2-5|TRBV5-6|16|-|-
CASSPRLVLSGETQYF
TGTGCCAGCAGCCCTCGACTAGTTCTCAGTGGCGAGACCCAGTACTTC
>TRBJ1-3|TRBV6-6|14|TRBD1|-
CASSGTGIGNTIYF
TGTGCCAGCAGTGGGACAGGGATTGGAAACACCATATATTTT
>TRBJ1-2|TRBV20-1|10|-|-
CSGLSYGYTF
TGCAGTGGGCTGAGCTATGGCTACACCTTC
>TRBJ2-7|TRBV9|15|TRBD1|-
CASSVAGQGTYEQYF
TGTGCCAGCAGCGTAGCGGGACAGGGGACCTACGAGCAGTACTTC